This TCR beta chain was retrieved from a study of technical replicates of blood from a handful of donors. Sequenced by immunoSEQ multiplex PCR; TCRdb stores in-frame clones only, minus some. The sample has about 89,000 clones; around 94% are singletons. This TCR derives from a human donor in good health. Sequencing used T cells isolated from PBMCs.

The CDR3, as DNA: TGCGCCAGCAGACCCGGGACAGGGTATTCACCCCTCCACTTT. Its protein product is CASRPGTGYSPLHF. The V and J genes are TRBV5-1 and TRBJ1-6; 9 nucleotides agree with TRBD1. Looked up from germline, CDR1 is SGHRS and CDR2 is YFSETQ. The J segment lost 8 bases and the V segment lost 5 bases, leaving 5 bases of the junction unmatched. This CDR3 contains 14 residues. Full variable domain (rest looked up from reference TRBV5-1 and TRBJ1-6): KAGVTQTPRYLIKTRGQQVTLSCSPISGHRSVSWYQQTPGQGLQFLFEYFSETQRNKGNFPGRFSGRQFSNSRSEMNVSTLELGDSALYLCASRPGTGYSPLHFGNGTRLTVT.